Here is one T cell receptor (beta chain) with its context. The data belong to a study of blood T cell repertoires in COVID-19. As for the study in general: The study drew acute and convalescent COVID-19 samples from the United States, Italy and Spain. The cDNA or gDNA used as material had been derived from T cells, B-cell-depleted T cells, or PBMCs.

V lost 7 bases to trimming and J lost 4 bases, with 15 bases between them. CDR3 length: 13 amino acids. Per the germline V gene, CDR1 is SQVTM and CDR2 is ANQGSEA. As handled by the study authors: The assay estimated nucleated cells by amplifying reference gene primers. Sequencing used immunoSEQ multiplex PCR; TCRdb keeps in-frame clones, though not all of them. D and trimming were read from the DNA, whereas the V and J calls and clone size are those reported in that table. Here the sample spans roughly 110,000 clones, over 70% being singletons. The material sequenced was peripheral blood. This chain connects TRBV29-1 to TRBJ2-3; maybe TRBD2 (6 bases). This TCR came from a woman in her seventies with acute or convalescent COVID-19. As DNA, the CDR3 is TGCAGCGCGGGGGTGAGGGAGGCAGATACGCAGTATTTT. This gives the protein CSAGVREADTQYF.